These 4 T cell receptor beta chains came from one sample sequenced in a study of blood T cell repertoires in COVID-19. Using immunoSEQ multiplex PCR, the repertoire was profiled, and TCRdb retains in-frame clones only, with some absent. The data contain some 290,000 clones, approximately 91% of them singletons. Sequencing was done on a sample of peripheral blood. These receptors were collected from a woman in her twenties or thirties with COVID-19, enrolled during active disease.

The chain employs TRBV5-1 and TRBJ1-5; tentatively, D is TRBD1 (5 bases). CDR1 is SGHRS and CDR2 is YFSETQ in the germline V gene. The CDR3 sequence is 16 residues long. The V end was cut by 0 bases, the J end by 7 bases, with 17 bases between. This CDR3 reads CASSLGLGGAGQPQHF. Here the CDR3 DNA reads TGCGCCAGCAGCTTGGGGCTCGGGGGAGCGGGGCAGCCCCAGCATTTT.

As to this clone: A far larger clone is one nucleotide away, so this likely arose from a read error. V is TRBV6-6 and J is TRBJ2-7; 8 bases are shared with TRBD1. The germline V gene encodes CDR1 MNHNY and CDR2 SVGAGI (reference sequence). The junction had 0 bases not matched to a gene; V was cut back by 4 bases and J by 4 bases. The CDR3 length is 12 residues. The CDR3 bases are TGTGCCAGCAGTTGGACAGGGTACGAGCAGTACTTC. Its translation: CASSWTGYEQYF.

The gene calls are TRBV28 and TRBJ2-7; possibly TRBD1 for D (6 bases). There are 13 residues in the CDR3. Trimming took off 5 bases at V and 6 bases at J, with 14 bases between the two ends. Germline loops: CDR1 MDHEN, CDR2 SYDVKM. CDR3 sequence (DNA): TGTGCCAGCAGTACCAGGGGTCTCCTCGAGCAGTACTTC. Translating it yields CASSTRGLLEQYF.

This clone appeared a single time. The chain joins TRBV30 to TRBJ2-7; perhaps TRBD1 as D (5 bases). CDR1 is GTSNPN and CDR2 is SVGIG in the germline V gene (reference sequence). V was shortened by 2 bases and J by 2 bases, with 10 bases between the two germline ends. The CDR3 contains 13 residues. Written as DNA, the CDR3 is TGTGCCTGGAGTAAGGGGTATACCTACGAGCAGTACTTC. It yields the protein CAWSKGYTYEQYF.